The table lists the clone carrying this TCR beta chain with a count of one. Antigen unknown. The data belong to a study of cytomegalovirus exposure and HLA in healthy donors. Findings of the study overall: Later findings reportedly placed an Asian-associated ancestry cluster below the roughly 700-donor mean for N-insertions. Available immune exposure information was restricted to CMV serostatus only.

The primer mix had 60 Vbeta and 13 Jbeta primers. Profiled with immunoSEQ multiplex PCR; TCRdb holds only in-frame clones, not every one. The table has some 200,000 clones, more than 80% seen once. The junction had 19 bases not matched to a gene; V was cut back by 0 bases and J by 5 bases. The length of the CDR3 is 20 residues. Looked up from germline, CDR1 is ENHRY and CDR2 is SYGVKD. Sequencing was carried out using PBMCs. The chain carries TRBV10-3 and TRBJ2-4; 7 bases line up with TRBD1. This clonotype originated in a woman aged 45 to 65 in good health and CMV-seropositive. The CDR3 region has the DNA TGTGCCATCAGTGAGTCGAACGACCGGACAGGTCTAACAAGGGAAAACATTCAGTACTTC. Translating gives CAISESNDRTGLTRENIQYF.